Each of the 14 T cell receptor beta chains below was sequenced from the same sample in a study of neurological immune-mediated disorders. In TCRdb, the 5' RACE reads were re-called with MiXCR into one record per CDR3 protein. The repertoire has tens of thousands of distinct CDR3 sequences, roughly 3.2% of them found once; the top ten carry around 3.1%. The sequencing sample was made of PBMCs. All receptors derive from a woman in her 50s with multiple sclerosis.

This clonotype was detected ten times or more. CDR3 sequence reads: CSAQQGITSSYNSPLHF. The CDR3 nucleotides read TGCAGTGCACAGCAGGGGATTACGAGCTCCTATAATTCACCCCTCCACTTT. The genes are TRBV20-1 and TRBJ1-6; tentatively, D is TRBD1 (6 bases). Trimming took 6 bases from V and 0 from J, leaving 18 bases between them. Germline V gene lookup returns CDR1 DFQATT and CDR2 SNEGSKA (reference sequence). This CDR3 has 17 amino acids.

This clonotype was recorded many times. The rearrangement joins TRBV27 to TRBJ2-5; D not certain. The CDR3 has 18 amino acids. Trimming left V 4 bases short and J 1 base short, with 22 bases between. Germline assignment: CDR1 MNHEY and CDR2 SMNVEV (reference sequence). Written as DNA, the CDR3 is TGTGCCAGCAGTTCATCAGCGTTGGAACACGGCGTCCAAGAGACCCAGTACTTC. Protein product: CASSSSALEHGVQETQYF.

Many counts were recorded for this clonotype. The gene calls are TRBV7-9 and TRBJ1-1; TRBD1 matches 8 bases. Germline trimming cut 3 bases from V and 1 base from J; bases unmatched to any gene: 4. The V gene's germline CDR1 is SEHNR and CDR2 FQNEAQ (reference sequence). CDR3 length equals 15 residues. CDR3 region: CASSLDRVGNTEAFF. The DNA of the CDR3 is TGTGCCAGCAGCTTGGACAGGGTAGGGAACACTGAAGCTTTCTTT. Drawing the rest from reference TRBV7-9 and TRBJ1-1, the complete variable domain is DTGVSQNPRHKITKRGQNVTFRCDPISEHNRLYWYRQTLGQGPEFLTYFQNEAQLEKSRLLSDRFSAERPKGSFSTLEIQRTEQGDSAMYLCASSLDRVGNTEAFFGQGTRLTVV.

This clonotype has a single count. The rearrangement uses TRBV4-3 and TRBJ1-3; D gene uncertain. The CDR3 is 14 amino acids. Germline V CDR1 and CDR2: LGHNA, YSLEER. V was cut by 2 bases and J by 1 base, with 6 bases left in between. The CDR3 sequence is CASSQRRSGNTIYF. CDR3 sequence (DNA): TGCGCCAGCAGCCAAAGACGTTCTGGAAACACCATATATTTT.

This clonotype was picked up a small number of times. The chain is built from TRBV9 and TRBJ2-3; D perhaps matches TRBD1 (6 bases). The CDR3 length is 14 residues. Trimming pared 5 bases from V and 4 bases from J, leaving 14 bases between. In germline, CDR1 is SGDLS, CDR2 YYNGEE. The CDR3 DNA reads TGTGCCAGCAGGCGACAGGATGGCGCAGATACGCAGTATTTT. Translating gives CASRRQDGADTQYF. The variable domain in full, with the rest retrieved from reference TRBV9 and TRBJ2-3, is DSGVTQTPKHLITATGQRVTLRCSPRSGDLSVYWYQQSLDQGLQFLIQYYNGEERAKGNILERFSAQQFPDLHSELNLSSLELGDSALYFCASRRQDGADTQYFGPGTRLTVL.

This clonotype came up a few times. A junction boundary mismatches the germline segment, possibly from a read error. This sequence joins TRBV5-1 and TRBJ1-5; 7 bases map to TRBD1. The length of the CDR3 is 15 residues. The germline CDR1 and CDR2 sequences are SGHRS and YFSETQ. The CDR3 nucleotides are TGCGCCAGCAGCTTGGGTCAGGGGGGAAACAAGACCCAGAATTTT. Its translation is CASSLGQGGNKTQNF.

This clonotype was recorded at least ten times. The chain links TRBV20-1 to TRBJ1-1; no clear D. Germline V CDR1 and CDR2: DFQATT, SNEGSKA (reference sequence). The V end was cut by 6 bases, the J end by 1 base, with 15 bases between. The CDR3 is 14 amino acids. The CDR3 loop is CSAFPGLGNTEAFF. Written as DNA, the CDR3 is TGCAGTGCCTTCCCGGGCTTGGGGAACACTGAAGCTTTCTTT.

This clonotype was detected many times. The rearrangement joins TRBV20-1 to TRBJ2-2; a weak D match, TRBD2 (6 bases). Per germline, CDR1 DFQATT and CDR2 SNEGSKA (reference sequence). The CDR3 contains 13 residues. Trimming took off 7 bases at V and 4 bases at J, with 13 bases between the two ends. CDR3 sequence: CSVGSGTTGELFF. The DNA for the CDR3 is TGCAGTGTGGGTAGCGGAACCACCGGGGAGCTGTTTTTT.

In its sample, this clonotype was seen many times. The gene calls are TRBV7-2 and TRBJ2-1; D is undetermined. Trimming pared 4 bases from V and 8 bases from J, leaving 18 bases between. The CDR3 is made up of 15 amino acids. Germline-derived CDR1 and CDR2 are SGHTA and FQGNSA. CDR3 in DNA: TGTGCCAGCAGCTACGTGACGGGCGCTCGCTATGAGCAGTTCTTC. Translated: CASSYVTGARYEQFF. Full variable domain (rest looked up from reference TRBV7-2 and TRBJ2-1): GAGVSQSPSNKVTEKGKDVELRCDPISGHTALYWYRQSLGQGLEFLIYFQGNSAPDKSGLPSDRFSAERTGGSVSTLTIQRTQQEDSAVYLCASSYVTGARYEQFFGPGTRLTVL.

This clonotype was seen ten or more times. This chain connects TRBV15 to TRBJ1-4; 11 nucleotides match TRBD1. The V segment lost 2 bases and the J segment 11 bases; nucleotides outside the gene matches: 4. This CDR3 spans 14 amino acids. The germline gives CDR1 LNHNV, CDR2 YYDKDF (reference sequence). CDR3 sequence (DNA): TGTGCCACCAGCAGACGGACAGGGGGCTTGAAACTGTTTTTT. This translates into CATSRRTGGLKLFF.

This clonotype has a count of ten or more. The chain carries TRBV6-5 and TRBJ2-7; possibly TRBD1 for D (6 bases). Germline CDR1 is MNHEY and CDR2 is SVGAGI. V lost 6 bases and J lost 4, with 19 bases in between. The CDR3 contains 15 residues. In DNA form, the CDR3 reads TGTGCCAGCAGCCCACAGGGCGGAACTTCTTACGAGCAGTACTTC. Amino acids: CASSPQGGTSYEQYF.

This clonotype appeared many times. The V and J genes are TRBV7-6 and TRBJ2-3; no clear D gene. Germline lookup yields CDR1 SGHVS and CDR2 FNYEAQ. The germline V and J ends were trimmed by 2 bases and 3 bases, with 6 bases remaining between them. The CDR3 is 13 amino acids. The CDR3, as DNA: TGTGCCAGCAGCTTATTTTGGACAGATACGCAGTATTTT. The encoded protein is CASSLFWTDTQYF.

This clonotype was seen a handful of times. A read error may be the cause here, since a much bigger clone is one base away. The chain carries TRBV5-1 and TRBJ1-1; no firm D call. Trimming pared 4 bases from V and 1 base from J, leaving 11 bases between. This CDR3 is built from 14 residues. Germline V CDR1 and CDR2: SGHRS, YFSETQ. CDR3: CASSVGKKNTEAFF. The CDR3 DNA is TGCGCCAGCAGCGTGGGAAAGAAGAACACTGAAGCTTTCTTT.

This clonotype showed up many times. This rearrangement joins TRBV5-4 to TRBJ2-2; TRBD1 matches at 7 bases. Trimming cost V 0 bases and J 4 bases; bases outside gene matches: 9. The CDR3 runs 17 residues. CDR1 is SGHNT, CDR2 YYREEE, per germline (reference sequence). The CDR3 bases are TGTGCCAGCAGCTTGGCCGTCGGGACAGAGATCACCGGGGAGCTGTTTTTT. This gives the protein CASSLAVGTEITGELFF.